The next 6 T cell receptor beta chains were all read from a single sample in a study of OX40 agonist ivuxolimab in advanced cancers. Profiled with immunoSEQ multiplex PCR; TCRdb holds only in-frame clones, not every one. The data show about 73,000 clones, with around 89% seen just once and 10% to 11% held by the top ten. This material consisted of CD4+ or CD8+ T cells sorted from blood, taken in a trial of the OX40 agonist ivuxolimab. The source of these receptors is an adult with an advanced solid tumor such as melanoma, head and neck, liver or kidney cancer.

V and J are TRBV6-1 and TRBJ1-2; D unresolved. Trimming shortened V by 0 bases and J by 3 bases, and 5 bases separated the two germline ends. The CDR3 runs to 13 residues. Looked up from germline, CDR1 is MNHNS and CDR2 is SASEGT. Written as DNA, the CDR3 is TGTGCCAGCAGTGAAGCGCTTGACTATGGCTACACCTTC. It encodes CASSEALDYGYTF.

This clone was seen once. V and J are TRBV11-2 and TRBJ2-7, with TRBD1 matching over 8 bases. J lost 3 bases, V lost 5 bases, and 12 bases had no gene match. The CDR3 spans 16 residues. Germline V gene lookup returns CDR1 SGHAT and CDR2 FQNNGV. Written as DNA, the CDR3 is TGTGCCAGCAGCCCCAATCCCGGGACAGGCCTCTACGAGCAGTACTTC. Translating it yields CASSPNPGTGLYEQYF.

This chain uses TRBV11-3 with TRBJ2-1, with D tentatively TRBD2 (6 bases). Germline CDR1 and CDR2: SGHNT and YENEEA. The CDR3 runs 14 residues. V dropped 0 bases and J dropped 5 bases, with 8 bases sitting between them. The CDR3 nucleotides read TGTGCCAGCAGCTTAGACGGGAGAGACAATGAGCAGTTCTTC. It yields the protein CASSLDGRDNEQFF.

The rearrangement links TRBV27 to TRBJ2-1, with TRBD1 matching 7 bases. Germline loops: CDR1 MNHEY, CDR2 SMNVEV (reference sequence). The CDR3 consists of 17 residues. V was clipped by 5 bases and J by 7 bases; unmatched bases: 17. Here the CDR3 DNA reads TGTGCCAGCAGTCCGCACCCCGGGACAGCTTCTAGGAATGAGCAGTTCTTC. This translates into CASSPHPGTASRNEQFF.

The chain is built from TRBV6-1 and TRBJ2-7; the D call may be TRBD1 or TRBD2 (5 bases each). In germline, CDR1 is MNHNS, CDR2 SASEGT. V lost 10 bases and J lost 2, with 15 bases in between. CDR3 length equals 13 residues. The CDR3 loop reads CANSKGSPYEQYF. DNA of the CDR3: TGTGCCAACTCAAAGGGGAGCCCCTACGAGCAGTACTTC.

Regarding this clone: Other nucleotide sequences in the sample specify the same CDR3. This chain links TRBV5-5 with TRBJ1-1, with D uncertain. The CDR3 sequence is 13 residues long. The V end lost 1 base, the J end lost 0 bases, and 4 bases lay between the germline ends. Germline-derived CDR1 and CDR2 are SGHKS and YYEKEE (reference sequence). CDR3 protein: CASSLWVNTEAFF. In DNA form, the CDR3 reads TGTGCCAGCAGCTTGTGGGTGAACACTGAAGCTTTCTTT.